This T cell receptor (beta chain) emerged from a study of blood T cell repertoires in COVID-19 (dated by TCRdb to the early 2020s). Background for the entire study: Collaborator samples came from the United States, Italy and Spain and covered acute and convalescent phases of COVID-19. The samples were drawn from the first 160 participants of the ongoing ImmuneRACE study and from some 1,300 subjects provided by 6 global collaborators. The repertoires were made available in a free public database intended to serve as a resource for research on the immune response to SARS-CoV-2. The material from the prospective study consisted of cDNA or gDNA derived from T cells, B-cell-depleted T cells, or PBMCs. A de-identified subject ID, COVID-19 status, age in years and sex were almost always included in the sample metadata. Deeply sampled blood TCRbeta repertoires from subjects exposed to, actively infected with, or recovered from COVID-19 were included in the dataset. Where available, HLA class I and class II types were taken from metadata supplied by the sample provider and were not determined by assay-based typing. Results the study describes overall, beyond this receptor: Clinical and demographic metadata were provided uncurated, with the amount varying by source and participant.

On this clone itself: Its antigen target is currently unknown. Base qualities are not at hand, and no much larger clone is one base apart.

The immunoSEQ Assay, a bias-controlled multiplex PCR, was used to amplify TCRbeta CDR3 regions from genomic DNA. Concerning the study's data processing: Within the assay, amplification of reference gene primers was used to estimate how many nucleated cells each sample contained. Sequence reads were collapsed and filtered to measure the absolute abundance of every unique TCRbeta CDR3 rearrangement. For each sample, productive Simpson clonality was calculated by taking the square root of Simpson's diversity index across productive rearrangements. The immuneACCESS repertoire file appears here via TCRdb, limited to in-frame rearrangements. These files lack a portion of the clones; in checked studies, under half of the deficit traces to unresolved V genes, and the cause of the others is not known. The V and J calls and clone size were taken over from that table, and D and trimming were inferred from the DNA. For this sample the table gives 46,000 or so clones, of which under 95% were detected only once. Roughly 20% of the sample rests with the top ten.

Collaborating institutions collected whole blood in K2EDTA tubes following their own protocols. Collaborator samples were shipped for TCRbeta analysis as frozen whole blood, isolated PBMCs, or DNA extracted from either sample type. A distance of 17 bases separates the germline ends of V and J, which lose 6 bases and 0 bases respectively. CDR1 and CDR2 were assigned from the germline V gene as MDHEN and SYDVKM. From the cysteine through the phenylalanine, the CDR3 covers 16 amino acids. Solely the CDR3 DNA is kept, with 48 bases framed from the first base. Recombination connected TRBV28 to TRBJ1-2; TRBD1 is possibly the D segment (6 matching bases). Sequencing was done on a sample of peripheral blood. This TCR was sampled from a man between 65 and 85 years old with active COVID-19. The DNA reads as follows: TGTGCCAGCAGCCCGCCGCGGACAGCCTCTAACTATGGCTACACCTTC. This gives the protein CASSPPRTASNYGYTF.